These 20 T cell receptor beta chains were all obtained from the same sample, sequenced in a study of blood T cell repertoires in COVID-19. The table came from immunoSEQ multiplex PCR; TCRdb's copy has only in-frame clones and leaves some out. The data hold about 180,000 clones, with 70% to 90% observed a single time. The sequencing sample was made of peripheral blood. The receptors here all came from a human donor with active or convalescent COVID-19. The donor label of this sample is uncertain.

V usage is TRBV9 and J usage is TRBJ1-6, with 9 bases lining up with TRBD1. Germline trimming cut 4 bases from V and 9 bases from J; bases unmatched to any gene: 8. The CDR3 length is 15 residues. Germline values: CDR1 SGDLS, CDR2 YYNGEE. The CDR3 coding sequence is TGTGCCAGCAGCCCTGGGACAGGGTTAAGTTCACCCCTCCACTTT. Residues: CASSPGTGLSSPLHF.

V usage is TRBV29-1 and J usage is TRBJ2-7; unclear D gene. This CDR3 has 13 residues. Trimming shortened V by 3 bases and J by 7 bases, and 16 bases separated the two germline ends. The V gene's germline CDR1 is SQVTM and CDR2 ANQGSEA. In nucleotides, the CDR3 is TGCAGCGTTGACTTCAACGGCCAGGAAGAGCAGTACTTC. It specifies CSVDFNGQEEQYF.

The V gene is TRBV9, the J gene TRBJ2-7; 8 bases are a match to TRBD1. CDR3 length: 13 residues. The germline V gene encodes CDR1 SGDLS and CDR2 YYNGEE. The V and J ends lost 4 bases and 5 bases, in that order; junction bases with no gene match: 5. DNA for the CDR3: TGTGCCAGCAGCTCACGGACAGGGAACGAGCAGTACTTC. Translating it yields CASSSRTGNEQYF.

This chain uses TRBV6-5 with TRBJ2-3, with a weak D call TRBD2 (6 bases). CDR1 MNHEY and CDR2 SVGAGI come from the germline V gene. This CDR3 comprises 13 residues. V gave up 8 bases and J gave up 4 bases, with 13 bases separating them. CDR3 DNA: TGTGCCAGCCGAAGGGACTCCCCAGATACGCAGTATTTT. Protein: CASRRDSPDTQYF.

The genes are TRBV3-1 (or the pseudogene TRBV3-2) and TRBJ2-1; no definite D call. The ends were cut back, 2 bases at V and 0 bases at J, with 11 bases in the middle. In germline, CDR1 is LGHDT, CDR2 YNNKEL (reference sequence). This CDR3 is 16 amino acids long. CDR3 DNA sequence: TGTGCCAGCAGCCAAAGAGCTTCGAGCTCCTACAATGAGCAGTTCTTC. Its translation: CASSQRASSSYNEQFF.

The chain combines TRBV11-2 with TRBJ1-1, with D perhaps TRBD1 (5 bases). V gave up 5 bases and J gave up 0 bases, with 22 bases separating them. In germline, CDR1 is SGHAT, CDR2 FQNNGV. The CDR3 totals 18 residues. The CDR3 nucleotides read TGTGCCAGCAGCCCTACAGGTTCTCCCGGGGGTATGAACACTGAAGCTTTCTTT. Residues: CASSPTGSPGGMNTEAFF.

The V gene is TRBV5-1, the J gene TRBJ2-1, with 7 bases matching TRBD2. Germline-derived CDR1 and CDR2 are SGHRS and YFSETQ. V was clipped by 3 bases and J by 7 bases; unmatched bases: 10. The CDR3 contains 15 residues. In DNA form, the CDR3 reads TGCGCCAGCAGCTCTTGGGGCGGGAGTGGAAATGAGCAGTTCTTC. Its translation: CASSSWGGSGNEQFF.

V is TRBV9 and J is TRBJ1-3, with D maybe TRBD1 (5 bases). Germline V gene lookup returns CDR1 SGDLS and CDR2 YYNGEE. The CDR3 sequence is 16 residues long. Trimming left V 3 bases short and J 4 bases short, with 17 bases between. The CDR3 nucleotides are TGTGCCAGCAGCGCACTAAAGCAGGGAACAGGAAACACCATATATTTT. Translating gives CASSALKQGTGNTIYF.

The J gene is TRBJ2-5, the V gene TRBV11-2; a possible D gene is TRBD1 (5 bases). CDR3 size: 13 residues. Germline V CDR1 and CDR2: SGHAT, FQNNGV. V dropped 5 bases and J dropped 2 bases, with 9 bases sitting between them. In DNA, the CDR3 is TGTGCCAGCAGCCAGGGTGGGCAAGAGACCCAGTACTTC. This gives the protein CASSQGGQETQYF.

J is TRBJ1-2 and V is TRBV11-2, with 8 nucleotides matching TRBD1. Per the germline V gene, CDR1 is SGHAT and CDR2 is FQNNGV. Trimming removed 2 bases from V and 8 bases from J; junction bases left unmatched: 13. This CDR3 comprises 16 residues. Written as DNA, the CDR3 is TGTGCCAGCAGCTTATCCCCCGACAGGGGCACTGCGGGCTACACCTTC. Protein: CASSLSPDRGTAGYTF.

The J gene is TRBJ1-1, the V gene TRBV5-1, with 8 bases fitting TRBD1. The CDR3 length is 16 residues. Unmatched junction bases numbered 13, after V lost 4 bases and J lost 5 bases. Germline CDR1 SGHRS, CDR2 YFSETQ. The CDR3 reads CASSLVAGGMWTEAFF. The CDR3 bases are TGCGCCAGCAGCCTCGTGGCAGGGGGCATGTGGACTGAAGCTTTCTTT.

The gene calls are TRBV4-2 and TRBJ2-5; D is ambiguous. The V gene lost 0 bases and the J gene lost 5 bases, with 7 bases spanning the gap. This CDR3 is 13 amino acids long. In germline, CDR1 is LGHNA, CDR2 YNFKEQ. The CDR3 DNA follows: TGTGCCAGCAGCCAAGATGTCAGGGAGACCCAGTACTTC. This encodes CASSQDVRETQYF.

In DNA, the CDR3 is TGTGCCAGCAGGGGTAGCGGGACCAGTAGCGAGCAGTACTTC. Encoded protein: CASRGSGTSSEQYF. The rearrangement links TRBV7-9 to TRBJ2-7, with 8 bases identical to TRBD2. V gave up 6 bases and J gave up 6 bases; unmatched junction bases: 10. Germline V CDR1 and CDR2: SEHNR, FQNEAQ (reference sequence). The CDR3 consists of 14 residues.

This clone was found once. The genes are TRBV4-2 and TRBJ2-5; possibly TRBD1 for D (5 bases). CDR1 is LGHNA, CDR2 YNFKEQ, per germline. V was shortened by 0 bases and J by 3 bases, with 17 bases between the two germline ends. The CDR3 is 17 amino acids. Here the CDR3 reads CASSQEAVGAGEETQYF. In DNA form, the CDR3 reads TGTGCCAGCAGCCAAGAAGCTGTTGGGGCAGGAGAAGAGACCCAGTACTTC.

This sequence joins TRBV18 and TRBJ2-4, with D maybe TRBD2 (5 bases). CDR3 length: 17 amino acids. The germline V gene encodes CDR1 KGHSH and CDR2 LQKENI. V shed 3 bases and J shed 1 base, with 16 bases lying between them. This CDR3 reads CASSPFTGSSAKNIQYF. The CDR3 DNA follows: TGTGCCAGCTCACCGTTCACGGGGTCGTCGGCCAAAAACATTCAGTACTTC.

This chain joins TRBV11-3 and TRBJ2-7; the match to TRBD2 covers 15 bases. This CDR3 has 17 amino acids. V lost 3 bases, J lost 5 bases, and 8 bases stayed unmatched. Germline assignment: CDR1 SGHNT and CDR2 YENEEA. CDR3 DNA sequence: TGTGCCAGCAGCTTTGGACTAGCGGGAGGGCCCGGGAACGAGCAGTACTTC. Translating it yields CASSFGLAGGPGNEQYF.

The genes are TRBV7-6 and TRBJ2-1; tentatively, D is TRBD1 (6 bases). Germline V gene data show CDR1 as SGHVS and CDR2 as FNYEAQ. The CDR3 covers 14 residues. The ends were cut back, 5 bases at V and 4 bases at J, with 12 bases in the middle. CDR3 in amino acids: CASSPGAEYNEQFF. As DNA, the CDR3 is TGTGCCAGCAGCCCAGGGGCAGAATACAATGAGCAGTTCTTC.

The rearrangement links TRBV7-2 to TRBJ2-7, with D tentatively TRBD1 (6 bases). The germline CDR1 and CDR2 sequences are SGHTA and FQGNSA. Trimming cost V 4 bases and J 7 bases, with 11 bases left between them. The CDR3 spans 12 residues. CDR3 nucleotide sequence: TGTGCCAGCAGCTCAGGGGTTCGGGAGCAGTACTTC. As protein: CASSSGVREQYF.

This clone was found many times. This chain links TRBV9 with TRBJ2-2; D might be TRBD2 (6 bases). The germline V gene encodes CDR1 SGDLS and CDR2 YYNGEE. The CDR3 is 15 amino acids. V lost 2 bases and J lost 6, with 14 bases in between. CDR3 region: CASSVGTSPSGELFF. The CDR3 bases are TGTGCCAGCAGCGTCGGGACTTCCCCCTCCGGGGAGCTGTTTTTT.

The chain has TRBV4-3 and TRBJ2-7, with D possibly TRBD2 on 6 matching bases. The CDR3 sequence is 14 residues long. Germline V gene lookup returns CDR1 LGHNA and CDR2 YSLEER. V shed 0 bases and J shed 3 bases, with 9 bases lying between them. In nucleotides, the CDR3 is TGCGCCAGCAGCCAAGATCGGGAGAACTACGAGCAGTACTTC. Protein: CASSQDRENYEQYF.